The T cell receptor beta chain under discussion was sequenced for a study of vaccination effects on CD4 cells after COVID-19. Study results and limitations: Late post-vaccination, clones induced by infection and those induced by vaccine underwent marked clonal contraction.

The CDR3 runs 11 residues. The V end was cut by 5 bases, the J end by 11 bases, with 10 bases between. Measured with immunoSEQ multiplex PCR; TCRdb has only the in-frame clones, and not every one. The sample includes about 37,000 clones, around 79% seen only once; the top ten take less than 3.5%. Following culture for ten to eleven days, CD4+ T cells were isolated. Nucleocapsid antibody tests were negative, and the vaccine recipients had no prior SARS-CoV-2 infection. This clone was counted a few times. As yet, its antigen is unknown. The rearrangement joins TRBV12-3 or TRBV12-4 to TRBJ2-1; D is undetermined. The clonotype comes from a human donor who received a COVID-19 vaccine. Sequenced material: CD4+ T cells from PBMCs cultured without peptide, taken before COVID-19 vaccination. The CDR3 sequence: CASSTPYKQFF. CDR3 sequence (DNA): TGTGCCAGCAGTACGCCCTACAAGCAGTTCTTC.